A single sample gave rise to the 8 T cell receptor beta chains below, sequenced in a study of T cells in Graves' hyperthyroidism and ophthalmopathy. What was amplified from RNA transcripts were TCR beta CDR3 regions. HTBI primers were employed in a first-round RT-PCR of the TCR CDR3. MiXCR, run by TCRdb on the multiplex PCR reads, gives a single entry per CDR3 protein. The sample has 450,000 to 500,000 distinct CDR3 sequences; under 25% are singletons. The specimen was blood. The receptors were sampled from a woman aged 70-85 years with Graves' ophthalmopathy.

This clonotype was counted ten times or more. The CDR3 DNA is TGTGCCAGCAGCTACCAGGACGATGCTTTCTTT. Translating gives CASSYQDDAFF. The V and J genes are TRBV5-6 and TRBJ1-1; D remains ambiguous. The CDR3 extends over 11 amino acids. Germline values: CDR1 SGHDT, CDR2 YYEEEE. V lost 3 bases, J lost 11 bases, and 11 bases lay in between.

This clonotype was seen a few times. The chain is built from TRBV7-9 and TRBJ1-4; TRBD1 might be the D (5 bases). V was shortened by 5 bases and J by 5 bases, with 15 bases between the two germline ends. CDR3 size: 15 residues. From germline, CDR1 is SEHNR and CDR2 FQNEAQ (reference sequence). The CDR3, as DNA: TGTGCCAGCAGCGGATGGGACGGACAAAATGAAAAACTGTTTTTT. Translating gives CASSGWDGQNEKLFF. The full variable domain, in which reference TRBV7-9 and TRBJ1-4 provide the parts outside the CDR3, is DTGVSQNPRHKITKRGQNVTFRCDPISEHNRLYWYRQTLGQGPEFLTYFQNEAQLEKSRLLSDRFSAERPKGSFSTLEIQRTEQGDSAMYLCASSGWDGQNEKLFFGSGTQLSVL.

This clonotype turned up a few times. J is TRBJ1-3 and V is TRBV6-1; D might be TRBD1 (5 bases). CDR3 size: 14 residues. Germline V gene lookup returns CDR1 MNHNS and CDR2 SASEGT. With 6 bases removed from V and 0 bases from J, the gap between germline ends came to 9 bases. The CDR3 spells CASRPDSSGNTIYF. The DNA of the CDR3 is TGTGCCAGCAGACCAGACAGCTCTGGAAACACCATATATTTT.

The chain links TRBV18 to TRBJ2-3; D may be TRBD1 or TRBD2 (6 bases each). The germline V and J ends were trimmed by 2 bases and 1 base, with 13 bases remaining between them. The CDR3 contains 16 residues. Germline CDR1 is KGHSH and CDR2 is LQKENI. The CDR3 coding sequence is TGTGCCAGCTCACCAAGGAACCGGGGGCGCACAGATACGCAGTATTTT. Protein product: CASSPRNRGRTDTQYF.

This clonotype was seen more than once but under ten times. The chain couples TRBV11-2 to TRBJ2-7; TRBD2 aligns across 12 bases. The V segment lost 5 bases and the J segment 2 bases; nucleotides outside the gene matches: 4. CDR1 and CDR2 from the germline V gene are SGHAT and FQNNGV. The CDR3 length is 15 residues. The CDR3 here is CASSPASGGAYEQYF. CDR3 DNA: TGTGCCAGCAGCCCCGCTAGCGGGGGGGCCTACGAGCAGTACTTC.

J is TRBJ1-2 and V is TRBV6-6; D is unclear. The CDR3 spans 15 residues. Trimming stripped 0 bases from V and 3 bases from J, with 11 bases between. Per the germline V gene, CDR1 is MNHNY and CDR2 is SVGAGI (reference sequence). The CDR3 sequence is CASSYSVKVHYGYTF. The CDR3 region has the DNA TGTGCCAGCAGTTACTCCGTCAAGGTTCACTATGGCTACACCTTC.

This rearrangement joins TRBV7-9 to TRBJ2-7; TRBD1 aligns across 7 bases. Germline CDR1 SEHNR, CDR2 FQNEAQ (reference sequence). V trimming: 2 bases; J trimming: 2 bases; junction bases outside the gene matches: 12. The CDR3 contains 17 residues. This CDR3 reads CASSLPTRDSGTYEQYF. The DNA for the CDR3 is TGTGCCAGCAGCTTACCGACCCGGGACAGTGGGACCTACGAGCAGTACTTC.

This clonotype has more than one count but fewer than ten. The CDR3 region is CAWSLGSGELFF. CDR3 nucleotide sequence: TGTGCCTGGAGCCTGGGGTCCGGGGAGCTGTTTTTT. V gene TRBV30 combines with J gene TRBJ2-2; unclear D gene. Trimming removed 3 bases from V and 6 bases from J, with 8 bases in between. Per germline, CDR1 GTSNPN and CDR2 SVGIG (reference sequence). This CDR3 has 12 residues. Looking up the rest from reference TRBV30 and TRBJ2-2 gives the full variable domain: SQTIHQWPATLVQPVGSPLSLECTVEGTSNPNLYWYRQAAGRGLQLLFYSVGIGQISSEVPQNLSASRPQDRQFILSSKKLLLSDSGFYLCAWSLGSGELFFGEGSRLTVL.